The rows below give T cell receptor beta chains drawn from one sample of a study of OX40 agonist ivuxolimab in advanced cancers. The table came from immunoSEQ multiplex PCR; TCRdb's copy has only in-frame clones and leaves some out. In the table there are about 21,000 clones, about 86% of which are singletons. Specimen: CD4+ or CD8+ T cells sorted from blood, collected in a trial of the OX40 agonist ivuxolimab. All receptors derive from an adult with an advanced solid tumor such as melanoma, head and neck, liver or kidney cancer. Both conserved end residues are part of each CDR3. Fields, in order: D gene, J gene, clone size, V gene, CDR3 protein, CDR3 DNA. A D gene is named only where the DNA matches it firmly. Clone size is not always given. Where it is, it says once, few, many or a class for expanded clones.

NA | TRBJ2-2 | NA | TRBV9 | CASSSGTLAAVNTGELFF | TGTGCCAGCTCGTCTGGGACGCTGGCCGCTGTAAACACCGGGGAGCTGTTTTTT
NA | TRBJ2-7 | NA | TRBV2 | CASSGWTASYEQYF | TGTGCCAGCAGTGGTTGGACGGCTTCCTACGAGCAGTACTTC
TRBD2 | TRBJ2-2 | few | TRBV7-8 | CASSPRAGVETGELFF | TGTGCCAGCAGCCCCCGAGCGGGAGTGGAGACCGGGGAGCTGTTTTTT
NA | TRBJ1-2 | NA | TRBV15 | CATSRATGLRPYGYTF | TGTGCCACCAGCAGGGCAACGGGACTCAGGCCCTATGGCTACACCTTC
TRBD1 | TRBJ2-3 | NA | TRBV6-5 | CASSLGQGADTQYF | TGTGCCAGCAGTCTCGGACAGGGCGCAGATACGCAGTATTTT
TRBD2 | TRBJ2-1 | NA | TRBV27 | CASSPSAGSSYNEQFF | TGTGCCAGCAGTCCATCAGCGGGAAGCTCCTACAATGAGCAGTTCTTC
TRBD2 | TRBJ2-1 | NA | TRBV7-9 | CASSFSGRGVGEQFF | TGTGCCAGCAGCTTTAGCGGGAGAGGGGTCGGTGAGCAGTTCTTC
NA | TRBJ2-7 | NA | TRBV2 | CASGSSYEQYF | TGTGCCAGCGGAAGCTCCTACGAGCAGTACTTC
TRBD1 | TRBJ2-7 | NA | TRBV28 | CASSYRRDRDYEQYF | TGTGCCAGCAGTTACCGACGGGACAGGGACTACGAGCAGTACTTC
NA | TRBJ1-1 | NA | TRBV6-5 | CASTVMGPNTEAFF | TGTGCCAGCACCGTAATGGGCCCGAACACTGAAGCTTTCTTT
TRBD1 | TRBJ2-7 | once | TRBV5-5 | CASSFDTGGLDEQYF | TGTGCCAGCAGCTTTGACACAGGGGGCCTCGACGAGCAGTACTTC